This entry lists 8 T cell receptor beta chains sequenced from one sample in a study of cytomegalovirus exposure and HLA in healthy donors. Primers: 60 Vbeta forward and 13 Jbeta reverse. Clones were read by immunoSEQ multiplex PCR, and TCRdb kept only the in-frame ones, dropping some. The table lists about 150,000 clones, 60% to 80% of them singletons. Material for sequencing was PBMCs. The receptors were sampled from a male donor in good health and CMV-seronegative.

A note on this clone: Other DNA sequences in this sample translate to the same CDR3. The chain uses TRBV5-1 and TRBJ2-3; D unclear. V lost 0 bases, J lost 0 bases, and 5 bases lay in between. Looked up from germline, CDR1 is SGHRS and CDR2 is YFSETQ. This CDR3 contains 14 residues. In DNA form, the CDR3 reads TGCGCCAGCAGCTTGGGGGCTAGCACAGATACGCAGTATTTT. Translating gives CASSLGASTDTQYF. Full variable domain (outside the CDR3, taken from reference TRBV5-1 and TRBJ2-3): KAGVTQTPRYLIKTRGQQVTLSCSPISGHRSVSWYQQTPGQGLQFLFEYFSETQRNKGNFPGRFSGRQFSNSRSEMNVSTLELGDSALYLCASSLGASTDTQYFGPGTRLTVL.

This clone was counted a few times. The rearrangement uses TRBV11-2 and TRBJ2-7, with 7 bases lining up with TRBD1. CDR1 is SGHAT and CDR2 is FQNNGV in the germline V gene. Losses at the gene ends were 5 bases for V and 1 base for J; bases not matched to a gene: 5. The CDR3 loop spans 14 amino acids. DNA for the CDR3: TGTGCCAGCAGCCCAGGGGGAAATTCCTACGAGCAGTACTTC. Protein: CASSPGGNSYEQYF.

The CDR3 spells CASSLGTYNEQFF. The CDR3 nucleotides are TGTGCCAGCAGCCTCGGGACTTACAATGAGCAGTTCTTC. The chain joins TRBV7-9 to TRBJ2-1; D is possibly TRBD2 (6 bases). The V and J ends lost 5 bases and 4 bases respectively, with 9 bases between them. The CDR3 contains 13 residues. Per germline, CDR1 SEHNR and CDR2 FQNEAQ (reference sequence). The full variable domain, rest sourced from reference TRBV7-9 and TRBJ2-1, is DTGVSQNPRHKITKRGQNVTFRCDPISEHNRLYWYRQTLGQGPEFLTYFQNEAQLEKSRLLSDRFSAERPKGSFSTLEIQRTEQGDSAMYLCASSLGTYNEQFFGPGTRLTVL.

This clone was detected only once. In DNA form, the CDR3 reads TGCGCCAGCAGCCAAGGAACGGTCGCGGGCACTGAAGCTTTCTTT. Amino acid sequence: CASSQGTVAGTEAFF. The chain couples TRBV4-3 to TRBJ1-1; D is uncertain. Trimming shortened V by 1 base and J by 4 bases, and 13 bases separated the two germline ends. CDR3 size: 15 residues. Germline lookup yields CDR1 LGHNA and CDR2 YSLEER.

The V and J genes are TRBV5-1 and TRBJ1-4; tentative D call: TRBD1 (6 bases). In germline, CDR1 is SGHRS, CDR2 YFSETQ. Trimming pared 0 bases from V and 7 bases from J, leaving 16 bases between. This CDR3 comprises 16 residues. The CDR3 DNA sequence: TGCGCCAGCAGCTTGGGACAGGCCGGCTTAGGTGAAAAACTGTTTTTT. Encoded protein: CASSLGQAGLGEKLFF. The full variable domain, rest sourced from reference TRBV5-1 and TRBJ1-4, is KAGVTQTPRYLIKTRGQQVTLSCSPISGHRSVSWYQQTPGQGLQFLFEYFSETQRNKGNFPGRFSGRQFSNSRSEMNVSTLELGDSALYLCASSLGQAGLGEKLFFGSGTQLSVL.

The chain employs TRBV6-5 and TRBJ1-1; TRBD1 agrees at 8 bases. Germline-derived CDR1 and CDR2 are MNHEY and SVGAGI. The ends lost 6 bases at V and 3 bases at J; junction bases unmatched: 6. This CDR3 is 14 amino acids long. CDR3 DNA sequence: TGTGCCAGCAGATTGGACAGGGTTTACACTGAAGCTTTCTTT. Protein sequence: CASRLDRVYTEAFF.

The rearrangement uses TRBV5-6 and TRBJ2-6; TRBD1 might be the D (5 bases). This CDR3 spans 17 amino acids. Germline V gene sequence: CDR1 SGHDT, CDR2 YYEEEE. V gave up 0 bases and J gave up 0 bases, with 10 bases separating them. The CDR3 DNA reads TGTGCCAGCAGCTTGGGGACAAGCAACTCTGGGGCCAACGTCCTGACTTTC. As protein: CASSLGTSNSGANVLTF.

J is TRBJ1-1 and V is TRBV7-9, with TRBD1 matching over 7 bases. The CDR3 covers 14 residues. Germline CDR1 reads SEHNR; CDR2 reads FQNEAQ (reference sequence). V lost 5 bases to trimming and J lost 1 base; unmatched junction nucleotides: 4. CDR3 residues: CASSLDRANTEAFF. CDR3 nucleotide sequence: TGTGCCAGCAGCCTTGACAGGGCGAACACTGAAGCTTTCTTT.